This TCR beta chain is from a study of shared clonotypes between healthy human individuals. Profiled with immunoSEQ multiplex PCR; TCRdb holds only in-frame clones, not every one. Here the sample spans 2,500,000 or so clones, over 85% being singletons. Points on this clone: The identical CDR3 is also encoded by other nucleotide sequences in the sample.

The CDR3 has 14 residues. CDR1 is SGHVS and CDR2 is FQNEAQ in the germline V gene. V lost 1 base and J lost 1, with 5 bases in between. J is TRBJ1-5 and V is TRBV7-8; D is uncertain. Sequencing was performed on naive CD4+ T cells from PBMCs. As to subset: CD45RA+ positively selected. The source is a man aged 18 to 29 in good health. Some clones in this sample may be carry-over from other donors' samples. The CDR3, as DNA: TGTGCCAGCAGCTTAGGGCAGAGCAATCAGCCCCAGCATTTT. It translates to CASSLGQSNQPQHF. Filled out from reference TRBV7-8 and TRBJ1-5, the complete variable domain reads GAGVSQSPRYKVAKRGQDVALRCDPISGHVSLFWYQQALGQGPEFLTYFQNEAQLDKSGLPSDRFFAERPEGSVSTLKIQRTQQEDSAVYLCASSLGQSNQPQHFGDGTRLSIL.